This T cell receptor beta chain was recorded in a study of T cells after posttransplantation cyclophosphamide. This clone was observed once. What it binds is not known. Findings and caveats of the study: Recipient CMV seropositivity and CMV reactivation strongly tracked TRB clonality. Skin or GI-infiltrating T cells shared few TRB sequences with blood. Later blood repertoires were often dominated by clones from the donor CD8+ memory compartment.

Generated by immunoSEQ multiplex PCR, the TCRdb table keeps only in-frame clones and is missing some. The profile shows about 52,000 clones, 90% to 95% of them singletons. On the day of bone marrow donation, the related graft donor provided peripheral blood. This sequence was found in a woman younger than 45 in good health and a related stem cell transplant donor. Sequencing was carried out using PBMCs.

CDR3 DNA sequence: TGCGCCAGCAGTCAATCTAGCGGGCTAAACATTCAGTACTTC. This sequence encodes CASSQSSGLNIQYF. The rearrangement uses TRBV23-1 and TRBJ2-4; 7 nucleotides align to TRBD2. TRBV23-1 is assigned to the ORF class and has an uncertain function. With 0 bases clipped from V and 6 bases from J, the junction kept 2 bases outside the gene matches. This CDR3 spans 14 amino acids.